One sample yielded the 12 T cell receptor beta chains listed below, sequenced in a study of blood T cell repertoires in COVID-19. The method was immunoSEQ multiplex PCR; TCRdb's version includes in-frame clones alone and lacks a portion of them. The sample holds almost 350,000 clones; more than 70% are singletons and the top ten take approximately 0.97%. The sample comprised PBMCs or T cells enriched from blood (not recorded which). The receptors shown here come from a woman aged 25 to 39 who had been exposed to COVID-19.

V gene TRBV12-3 or TRBV12-4 combines with J gene TRBJ1-2; D call uncertain. The CDR3 has 13 residues. V was pared by 5 bases and J by 2 bases, with 9 bases between. CDR3 sequence (DNA): TGTGCCAGCAGTCCTAGACCCAACTATGGCTACACCTTC. It translates to CASSPRPNYGYTF.

V is TRBV29-1 and J is TRBJ2-7, with D possibly matching TRBD1 (5 bases). Germline V gives CDR1 SQVTM, CDR2 ANQGSEA. V was clipped by 6 bases and J by 3 bases, with 30 bases between them. The CDR3 runs to 18 residues. Here the CDR3 reads CSVPTVGKALTWDYEQYF. CDR3 DNA sequence: TGCAGCGTCCCGACAGTGGGTAAAGCTTTGACTTGGGACTACGAGCAGTACTTC.

The rearrangement joins TRBV5-1 to TRBJ1-4; 7 nucleotides align to TRBD1. The CDR3 has 15 amino acids. V lost 4 bases to trimming and J lost 10 bases; unmatched junction nucleotides: 13. Germline lookup yields CDR1 SGHRS and CDR2 YFSETQ. CDR3 residues: CASSLRQGEIGKLFF. The CDR3, as DNA: TGCGCCAGCAGCCTTAGGCAGGGGGAAATCGGAAAACTGTTTTTT.

The sample holds one count of this clone. The chain combines TRBV18 with TRBJ2-3; D perhaps matches TRBD2 (5 bases). The V end lost 3 bases, the J end lost 9 bases, and 19 bases lay between the germline ends. There are 15 residues in the CDR3. The germline gives CDR1 KGHSH, CDR2 LQKENI. In DNA form, the CDR3 reads TGTGCCAGCTCACCCACGAGGGTGACCCCTGGGACGCAGTATTTT. Protein product: CASSPTRVTPGTQYF.

The chain uses TRBV6-5 and TRBJ2-7; 14 nucleotides agree with TRBD2. The CDR3 runs 14 residues. V shed 6 bases, J shed 5 bases, and the junction held 3 bases outside the gene matches. The V gene's germline CDR1 is MNHEY and CDR2 SVGAGI. The CDR3 spells CASSTGLAGDEQYF. DNA of the CDR3: TGTGCCAGCAGCACGGGACTAGCGGGAGACGAGCAGTACTTC.

The chain combines TRBV9 with TRBJ2-1, with D possibly matching TRBD2 (5 bases). This CDR3 has 14 residues. CDR1 and CDR2 (germline): SGDLS, YYNGEE. V was clipped by 5 bases and J by 4 bases, with 13 bases between them. CDR3 DNA: TGTGCCAGCAGTTTGACCGGGATTTACAATGAGCAGTTCTTC. Its translation is CASSLTGIYNEQFF.

This chain connects TRBV6-5 to TRBJ1-5, with 7 bases fitting TRBD1. Germline assignment: CDR1 MNHEY and CDR2 SVGAGI. Unmatched junction bases numbered 6, after V lost 6 bases and J lost 4 bases. This CDR3 contains 14 residues. CDR3 sequence (DNA): TGTGCCAGCAGCGAGACAGGGTTAAATCAGCCCCAGCATTTT. It translates to CASSETGLNQPQHF.

The sample holds one count of this clone. V gene TRBV7-9 combines with J gene TRBJ1-4; TRBD1 is a possible D gene (6 bases). The germline V and J ends were trimmed by 3 bases and 5 bases, with 7 bases remaining between them. This CDR3 has 13 amino acids. Germline CDR1 SEHNR, CDR2 FQNEAQ (reference sequence). CDR3 residues: CASSLQGNEKLFF. In DNA, the CDR3 is TGTGCCAGCAGCTTGCAGGGGAATGAAAAACTGTTTTTT.

The rearrangement links TRBV6-5 to TRBJ1-2, with a weak D call TRBD1 (5 bases). The CDR3 length is 12 residues. Germline CDR1 and CDR2: MNHEY and SVGAGI. Trimming left V 7 bases short and J 6 bases short, with 12 bases between. This CDR3 is CASTNRIHGYTF. The CDR3, as DNA: TGTGCCAGCACCAACAGGATACATGGCTACACCTTC.

The gene calls are TRBV18 and TRBJ2-1, with 11 bases matching TRBD2. V shed 5 bases and J 2 bases; nucleotides not matched to a gene: 5. This CDR3 is built from 16 residues. Germline V gene lookup returns CDR1 KGHSH and CDR2 LQKENI. CDR3 nucleotide sequence: TGTGCCAGCTCAGGGCTAGCGGGAGGCGCCTACAATGAGCAGTTCTTC. It specifies CASSGLAGGAYNEQFF.

The table lists this clone with a few counts. The chain carries TRBV4-2 and TRBJ2-2; tentative D call: TRBD2 (5 bases). Deletions cut 2 bases from V and 4 bases from J, with 14 bases between. The CDR3 has 16 amino acids. In germline, CDR1 is LGHNA, CDR2 YNFKEQ. The CDR3 loop reads CASSQTVRETTGELFF. The CDR3 DNA is TGTGCCAGCAGCCAAACGGTGAGGGAAACCACCGGGGAGCTGTTTTTT.

V gene TRBV5-5 combines with J gene TRBJ1-4; D unresolved. The CDR3 spans 17 residues. Germline CDR1 SGHKS, CDR2 YYEKEE (reference sequence). Trimming pared 3 bases from V and 1 base from J, leaving 16 bases between. The CDR3 sequence is CASSSPGFTRTNEKLFF. The DNA for the CDR3 is TGTGCCAGCAGCTCCCCCGGTTTCACGAGAACTAATGAAAAACTGTTTTTT.